This T cell receptor beta chain was retrieved from a study of blood T cell repertoires in COVID-19. The overall study: The United States, Italy and Spain supplied acute and convalescent COVID-19 samples.

In the original workflow: Estimation of nucleated cell counts was performed using reference gene primer amplification. Sequencing was performed with immunoSEQ multiplex PCR; in TCRdb, only in-frame clones are kept and a portion is missing. For V, J and clone size, that table is used; D and trimming come from the DNA. The sample carries more than 85,000 clones, 76% recorded once. This clone came up once. CDR3 size: 16 residues. Trimming took 6 bases from V and 3 from J; bases not matched to a gene: 15. CDR1 SGHRS and CDR2 YFSETQ come from the germline V gene. Input material: peripheral blood. This chain joins TRBV5-1 and TRBJ2-7, with 7 bases matching TRBD1. The clonotype was recovered from a woman aged 80 or over with acute or convalescent COVID-19. Here the CDR3 DNA reads TGCGCCAGCACCCACGGAAACAGGGGCCCGATCTACGAGCAGTACTTC. This encodes CASTHGNRGPIYEQYF.